The rows below give T cell receptor beta chains drawn from one sample of a study of T-cell reconstitution after alpha-beta-depleted transplantation in children. TCRdb redid the calling of the PCR reads with MiXCR, one entry per CDR3 protein. The table records more than 85,000 distinct CDR3 sequences, about a tenth of them present only once. Sequencing used PBMCs from the stem cell graft donor, obtained from the stem cell graft. Receptor source: a human donor who donated a stem cell graft to a child with acute lymphoblastic leukemia. Both conserved end residues are part of each CDR3. The D gene is left open where the match is weak. Each size is once, few or many counts, or a class when the clone is expanded.

>many|TRBJ2-1|-|TRBV20-1
TGCAGTGCGGGGGGGCCGGGGAATGAGCAGTTCTTC
CSAGGPGNEQFF
>many|TRBJ2-3|-|TRBV2
TGTGCCAGCGGGAGAGTGGAGCCTAGCACAGATACGCAGTATTTT
CASGRVEPSTDTQYF
>many|TRBJ2-5|TRBD1|TRBV6-2/TRBV6-3
TGTGCCAGCAGTTTTAGGACAGGCCAAGAGACCCAGTACTTC
CASSFRTGQETQYF
>many|TRBJ2-1|-|TRBV3-1
TGTGCCAGCAGCCAATACAAGGGCCGCCTCGATGAGCAGTTCTTC
CASSQYKGRLDEQFF
>many|TRBJ2-7|-|TRBV20-1
TGCAGTGCTAGCGGGAATTTCTACGAGCAGTACTTC
CSASGNFYEQYF
>few|TRBJ2-5|-|TRBV6-2/TRBV6-3
TGTGCCAGCAGGAACCCGGGAGATGGAGAAGAGACCCAGTACTTC
CASRNPGDGEETQYF
>many|TRBJ2-5|-|TRBV28
TGTGCCAGCAGTGGCAACCTGAGGACCCAGTACTTC
CASSGNLRTQYF
>many|TRBJ1-5|-|TRBV12-3/TRBV12-4
TGTGCCAGCAGTTTAGGGGGGGGGCGGCGGGGCAATCAGCCCCAGCATTTT
CASSLGGGRRGNQPQHF
>many|TRBJ2-3|TRBD2|TRBV7-6
TGTGCCAGCAGCTTAGAACAGGCTAGCGGGGGAGATACGCAGTATTTT
CASSLEQASGGDTQYF
>many|TRBJ2-2|-|TRBV7-2
TGTGCCAGCAGCTTTACCCCCGTAAACACCGGGGAGCTGTTTTTT
CASSFTPVNTGELFF
>many|TRBJ2-7|-|TRBV6-5
TGTGCCAGCAGCCCCTTGAGGGGGAGAGTGTACGAGCAGTACTTC
CASSPLRGRVYEQYF
>few|TRBJ1-2|-|TRBV28
TGTGCCAGCAGCGACAGCACCTATGGCTACACCTTC
CASSDSTYGYTF
>many|TRBJ2-3|TRBD2|TRBV10-2
TGCGCCAGCCGGGGGGGTTTTAGCACAGATACGCAGTATTTT
CASRGGFSTDTQYF
>many|TRBJ2-5|-|TRBV11-2
TGTGCCAGCAGCTTCCTAGCGGAGGGGGCCGGGGAGACCCAGTACTTC
CASSFLAEGAGETQYF
>many|TRBJ2-3|-|TRBV27
TGTGCCAGCAAGCGCTTCGACACAGATACGCAGTATTTT
CASKRFDTDTQYF
>many|TRBJ2-7|TRBD1|TRBV6-2/TRBV6-3
TGTGCCAGCAGTTACGGACAGGGGGCTATCTCCTACGAGCAGTACTTC
CASSYGQGAISYEQYF
>many|TRBJ2-3|-|TRBV25-1
TGTGCCAGCAGTGAACCAGGACAGAGCACAGATACGCAGTATTTT
CASSEPGQSTDTQYF
>many|TRBJ2-5|TRBD2|TRBV3-1
TGTGCCAGCAGCGCATCCCACACTAGCGGGGAGGAGACCCAGTACTTC
CASSASHTSGEETQYF
>many|TRBJ2-3|-|TRBV10-1
TGCGCCAGCAGTGAGTCGAGGGGTGGAACAGATACGCAGTATTTT
CASSESRGGTDTQYF
>many|TRBJ2-1|-|TRBV12-3/TRBV12-4
TGTGCCAGCGGTTTTCAAAGCTCCTACAATGAGCAGTTCTTC
CASGFQSSYNEQFF
>few|TRBJ2-7|TRBD1|TRBV6-1
TGTGCCAGCAGTGAAGAGCCAGGGGGCTCCTACGAGCAGTACTTC
CASSEEPGGSYEQYF
>many|TRBJ1-1|-|TRBV5-8
TGTGCCAGCAGCCATCCCGGGGGCCGCGGCACTGAAGCTTTCTTT
CASSHPGGRGTEAFF
>many|TRBJ2-5|TRBD2|TRBV11-2
TGTGCCAGCAGCTTAACTAGCGGGATGAGAGAGACCCAGTACTTC
CASSLTSGMRETQYF
>many|TRBJ1-2|-|TRBV19
TGTGCCAGTAGTAACGAGACGAATGGCTACACCTTC
CASSNETNGYTF
>many|TRBJ2-3|TRBD1|TRBV20-1
TGCAGTGCCCGAAGACAGGGGGTGAGCACAGATACGCAGTATTTT
CSARRQGVSTDTQYF
>many|TRBJ2-3|-|TRBV10-3
TGTGCCATCAGTGAGGAAGTTGGAAGCACAGATACGCAGTATTTT
CAISEEVGSTDTQYF
>many|TRBJ2-3|-|TRBV19
TGTGCCAGTACCGAGATCGCAGGGCTAGATACGCAGTATTTT
CASTEIAGLDTQYF
>many|TRBJ2-5|-|TRBV7-2
TGTGCCAGCAGCTTAGAAGGACAGAGAGAGACCCAGTACTTC
CASSLEGQRETQYF